These 8 T cell receptor beta chains were all obtained from the same sample, sequenced in a study of blood T cell repertoires in COVID-19. The method was immunoSEQ multiplex PCR; TCRdb's version includes in-frame clones alone and lacks a portion of them. The profile shows about 130,000 clones, more than 80% of them singletons. The sample consisted of peripheral blood. The source of these receptors is a human donor in a cohort sampled during active COVID-19.

The rearrangement joins TRBV11-2 to TRBJ2-1; 10 bases are shared with TRBD2. The CDR3 runs 17 residues. The junction had 10 bases not matched to a gene; V was cut back by 4 bases and J by 4 bases. Germline-derived CDR1 and CDR2 are SGHAT and FQNNGV. The DNA of the CDR3 is TGTGCCAGCAGCTCCAGCCAGCGGGAGGGCCTTTACAATGAGCAGTTCTTC. It encodes CASSSSQREGLYNEQFF.

This clone was counted between two and nine times. The gene calls are TRBV27 and TRBJ2-3; D is perhaps TRBD1 (6 bases). V was pared by 1 base and J by 6 bases, with 20 bases between. The germline gives CDR1 MNHEY, CDR2 SMNVEV (reference sequence). The CDR3 extends over 17 amino acids. This CDR3 is CASSLFPRGTSSDTQYF. For the CDR3, the DNA is TGTGCCAGCAGTTTATTCCCAAGGGGGACCAGCAGCGATACGCAGTATTTT.

The chain couples TRBV4-3 to TRBJ1-5; the match to TRBD1 covers 8 bases. The germline CDR1 and CDR2 sequences are LGHNA and YSLEER. V trimming: 3 bases; J trimming: 6 bases; junction bases outside the gene matches: 13. The CDR3 spans 17 residues. CDR3 residues: CASSQDLDRGMSQPQHF. The CDR3 DNA reads TGCGCCAGCAGCCAGGATTTAGACAGGGGAATGAGTCAGCCCCAGCATTTT.

The chain has TRBV7-2 and TRBJ2-5; 8 bases are shared with TRBD1. After removal of 5 bases from V and 5 bases from J, the junction contained 7 bases not matched to a gene. This CDR3 has 14 amino acids. CDR1 SGHTA and CDR2 FQGNSA come from the germline V gene. The CDR3 DNA reads TGTGCCAGCAGCCTTGGACAGGGTTGGGAGACCCAGTACTTC. Its protein product is CASSLGQGWETQYF.

This clone has only a few counts. For the CDR3, the DNA is TGCGCCAGCAGCCTTATAGGGGGAACTGAAGCTTTCTTT. This codes for CASSLIGGTEAFF. The chain recombines TRBV4-1 with TRBJ1-1, with D possibly being TRBD1 (6 bases). Germline assignment: CDR1 MGHRA and CDR2 YSYEKL. V was shortened by 4 bases and J by 5 bases, with 11 bases between the two germline ends. The CDR3 extends over 13 amino acids.

The J gene is TRBJ1-2, the V gene TRBV5-4; no definite D call. CDR1 is SGHNT, CDR2 YYREEE, per germline (reference sequence). The V end was cut by 0 bases, the J end by 7 bases, with 16 bases between. The CDR3 loop spans 15 amino acids. The CDR3 region has the DNA TGTGCCAGCAGCTTGGCCTCCGCGCGACAAAGTGGCTACACCTTC. Amino acids: CASSLASARQSGYTF.

The rearrangement joins TRBV19 to TRBJ1-6; the D is unclear. The germline V gene has CDR1 LNHDA and CDR2 SQIVND (reference sequence). V gave up 1 base and J gave up 10 bases, with 11 bases separating them. CDR3 length: 14 residues. Written as DNA, the CDR3 is TGTGCCAGTAGTATAGGCAATCAGCGATCACCCCTCCACTTT. This codes for CASSIGNQRSPLHF.

The V call is TRBV19, the J call TRBJ2-3; TRBD1 matches 9 bases. The CDR3 runs to 16 residues. The germline V gene has CDR1 LNHDA and CDR2 SQIVND (reference sequence). V shed 7 bases, J shed 2 bases, and the junction held 10 bases outside the gene matches. CDR3 nucleotide sequence: TGTGCCAGTACCTTTGGTTGGACAGGGGTCACAGATACGCAGTATTTT. Its translation is CASTFGWTGVTDTQYF.